The following is a T cell receptor (beta chain) sequence with its context. The antigen is not known. The sample is drawn from a study of Ad26.COV2.S vaccination and SARS-CoV-2 variants. About the study: Vaccine-arm donor from the placebo-controlled COV1001 Ad26.COV2.S trial. Ad26.COV2.S, an intramuscular injection, was given once or twice 56 days apart. Study results and caveats: Reported post-vaccination CD8+ and CD4+ T cell responses to spike showed substantial breadth.

Specified treatment: about 20 received Ad26.COV2.S at low or high dose, single or two shots; several received placebo; per-sample allocation not given. All samples were drawn on day 63, counting from the first vaccine or placebo injection. The CDR3 runs to 17 residues. V lost 4 bases and J 0 bases, leaving 18 bases between the germline ends. CDR1 MNHEY and CDR2 SMNVEV come from the germline V gene (reference sequence). The table came from immunoSEQ multiplex PCR; TCRdb's copy has only in-frame clones and leaves some out. The sample lists over 400,000 clones, roughly 87% occurring once. The receptor's source is a person aged 18-60 years who received the Ad26.COV2.S COVID-19 vaccine or a placebo. The specimen comprised peripheral blood, sampled in a trial of Ad26.COV2.S vaccine versus placebo. The V gene is TRBV27, the J gene TRBJ1-2; perhaps TRBD1 as D (6 bases). The CDR3 bases are TGTGCCAGCAGTTCCATACGTACAGGGTCTACTAACTATGGCTACACCTTC. Protein product: CASSSIRTGSTNYGYTF.